This paragraph reports one TCR beta chain. The antigen is undetermined. The assay was immunoSEQ multiplex PCR, and TCRdb's table has in-frame clones only and misses some. The data contain some 13,000 clones, around 80% of them singletons. Per the germline V gene, CDR1 is MGHDK and CDR2 is SYGVNS. Between the trimmed V and J ends, which lost 7 bases and 6 bases, there was a span of 15 bases. The length of the CDR3 is 13 residues. This entry belongs to a study of PD-1 blockade in classical Hodgkin lymphoma. Study in general: With a 2-week interval, patients received intravenous nivolumab at 3 mg/kg. Broader study findings: Baseline TCR diversity was reportedly lower in newly diagnosed patients than in healthy donors. It was reported as lower still in relapsed/refractory patients. Newly diagnosed patients and complete responders had comparable diversity at baseline.

The time point is: cycle 4 day 1 (C4D1), after six to seven weeks of nivolumab. The patients all showed relapse after autologous stem cell transplantation, while their brentuximab vedotin exposure varied. The sequence derives from a human donor with classical Hodgkin lymphoma. The source material was peripheral blood mononuclear cells (PBMCs), sampled before the fourth cycle of nivolumab. The V gene is TRBV25-1, the J gene TRBJ1-2; D gene ambiguous. Here the CDR3 DNA reads TGTGCCAGCAAAGGACCGAATAGAGATGGCTACACCTTC. The encoded protein is CASKGPNRDGYTF.